This T cell receptor beta chain stems from a study of identical twins. Points on this clonotype: What it binds is not known.

Trimming removed 6 bases at V and 2 bases at J, with 10 bases between. The CDR3 runs 13 residues. Germline V gives CDR1 MNHNY, CDR2 SVGAGI (reference sequence). TCRdb analysed the 5' RACE reads with MiXCR anew, one entry per CDR3 protein. The sample consists of 420,000 or so distinct CDR3 sequences, under 20% of them appearing once. Notes on the study in general: Invariant MAIT and iNKT cells are populations that could partly confound zero-insertion analyses.

The source of this sequence is a man in his forties or fifties in good health. The sample taken for sequencing was naive T cells sorted from blood. The V and J genes are TRBV6-6 and TRBJ1-1; D may be TRBD1 (5 bases). CDR3 amino acids: CASSVRDNTEAFF. CDR3 nucleotide sequence: TGTGCCAGCAGCGTTCGGGACAACACTGAAGCTTTCTTT.